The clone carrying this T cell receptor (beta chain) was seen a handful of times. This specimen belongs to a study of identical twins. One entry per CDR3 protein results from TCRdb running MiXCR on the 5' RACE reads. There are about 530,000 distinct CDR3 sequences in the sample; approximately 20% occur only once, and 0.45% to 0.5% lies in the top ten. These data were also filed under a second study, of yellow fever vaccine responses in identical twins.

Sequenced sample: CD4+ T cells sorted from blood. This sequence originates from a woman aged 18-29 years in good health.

CDR3 sequence (DNA): TGTGCCAGCAGCTTTGGGTCCTCTAGCACAGATACGCAGTATTTT. Translated, it gives CASSFGSSSTDTQYF. The rearrangement links TRBV7-6 to TRBJ2-3; D is unresolved. This CDR3 spans 15 amino acids. CDR1 and CDR2 (germline): SGHVS, FNYEAQ. V was clipped by 3 bases and J by 0 bases, with 10 bases between them.